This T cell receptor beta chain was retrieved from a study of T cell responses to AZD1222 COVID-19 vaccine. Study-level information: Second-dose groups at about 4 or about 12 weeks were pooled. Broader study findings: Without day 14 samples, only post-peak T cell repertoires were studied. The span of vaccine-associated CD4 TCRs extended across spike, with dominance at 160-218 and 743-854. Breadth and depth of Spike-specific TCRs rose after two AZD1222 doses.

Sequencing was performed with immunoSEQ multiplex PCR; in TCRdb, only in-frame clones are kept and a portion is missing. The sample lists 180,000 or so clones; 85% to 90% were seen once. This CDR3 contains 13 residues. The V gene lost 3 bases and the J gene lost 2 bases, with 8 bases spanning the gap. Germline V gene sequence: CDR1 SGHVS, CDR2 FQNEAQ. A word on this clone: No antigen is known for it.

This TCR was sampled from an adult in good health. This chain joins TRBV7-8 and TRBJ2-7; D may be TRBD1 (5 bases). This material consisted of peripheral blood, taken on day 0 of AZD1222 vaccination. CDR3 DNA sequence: TGTGCCAGCAGCTTTGACAGAGCCTACGAGCAGTACGTC. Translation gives CASSFDRAYEQYV.